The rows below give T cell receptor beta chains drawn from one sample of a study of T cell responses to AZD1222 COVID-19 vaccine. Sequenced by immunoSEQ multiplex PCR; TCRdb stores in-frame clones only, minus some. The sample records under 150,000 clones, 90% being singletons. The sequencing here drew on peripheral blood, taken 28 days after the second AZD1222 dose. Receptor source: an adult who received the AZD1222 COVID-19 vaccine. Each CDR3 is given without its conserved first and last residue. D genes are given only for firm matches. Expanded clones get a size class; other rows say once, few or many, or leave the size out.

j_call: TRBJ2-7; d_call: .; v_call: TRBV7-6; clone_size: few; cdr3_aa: ASSSLAALSSYEQY
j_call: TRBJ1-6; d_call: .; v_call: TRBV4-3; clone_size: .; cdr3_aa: ASSLLTTHLNNSPLH
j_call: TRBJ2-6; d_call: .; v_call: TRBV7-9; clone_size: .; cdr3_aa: ASSLNPMRSSGANVLT
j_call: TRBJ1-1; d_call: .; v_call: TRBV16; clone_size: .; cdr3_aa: ASSQYMAEREAF
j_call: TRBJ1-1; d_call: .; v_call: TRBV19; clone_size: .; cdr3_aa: ASPRPGESVYTEAF
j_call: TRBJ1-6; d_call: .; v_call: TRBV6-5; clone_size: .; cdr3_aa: AGTVEDNSPLH
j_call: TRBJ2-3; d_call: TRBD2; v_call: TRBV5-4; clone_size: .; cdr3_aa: ASSPSGWASGLKADTQY
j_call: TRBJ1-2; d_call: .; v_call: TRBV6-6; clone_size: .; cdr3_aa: ASSPNQGYGYT
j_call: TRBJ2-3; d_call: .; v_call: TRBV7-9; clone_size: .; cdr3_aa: ASSFPRGRGGTDTQY
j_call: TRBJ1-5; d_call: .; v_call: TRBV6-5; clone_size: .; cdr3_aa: ASSYSTQSNQPQH
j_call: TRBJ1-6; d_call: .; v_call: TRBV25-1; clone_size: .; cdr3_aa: ATSGAGRGNSPLH
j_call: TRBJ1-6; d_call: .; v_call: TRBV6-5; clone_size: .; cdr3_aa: ASTYGSGGNSPLH
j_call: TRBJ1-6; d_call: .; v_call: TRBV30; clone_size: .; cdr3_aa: AWRGQFNSPLH
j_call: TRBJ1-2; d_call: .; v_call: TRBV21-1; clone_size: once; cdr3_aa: ASSKWAANGYT
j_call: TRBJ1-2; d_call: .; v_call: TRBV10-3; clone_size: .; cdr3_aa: AISETRGRGYGYT
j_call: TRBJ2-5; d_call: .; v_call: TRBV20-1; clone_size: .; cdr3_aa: SARSQETQY
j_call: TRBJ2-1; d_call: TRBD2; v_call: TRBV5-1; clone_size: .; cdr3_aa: ASKGLADNEQF
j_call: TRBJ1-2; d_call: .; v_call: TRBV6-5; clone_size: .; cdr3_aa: ASSQQGYGYT
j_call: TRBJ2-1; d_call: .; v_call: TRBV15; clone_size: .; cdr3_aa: ATSEGPSNEQF
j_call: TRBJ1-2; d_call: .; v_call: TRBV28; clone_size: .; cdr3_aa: ASTRDALYGYT
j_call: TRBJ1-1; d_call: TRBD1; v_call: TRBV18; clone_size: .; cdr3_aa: ASSGTGATEAF
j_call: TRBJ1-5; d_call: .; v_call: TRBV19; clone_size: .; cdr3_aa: ASSIGSGNQPQH
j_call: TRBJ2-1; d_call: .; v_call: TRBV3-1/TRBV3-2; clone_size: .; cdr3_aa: ASSRGRPEVDEQF
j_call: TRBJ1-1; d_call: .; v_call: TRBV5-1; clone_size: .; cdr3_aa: ASSIGQHTEAF
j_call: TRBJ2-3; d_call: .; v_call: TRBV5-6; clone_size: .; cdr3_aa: ASTPSQGVRTDTQY
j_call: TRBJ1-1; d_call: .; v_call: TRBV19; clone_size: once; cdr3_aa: ASSPAGRTNTEAF
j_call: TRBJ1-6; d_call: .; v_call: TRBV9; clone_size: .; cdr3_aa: ASSVQGLNSPLH